A few counts support the clone carrying this T cell receptor beta chain. This table comes from immunoSEQ multiplex PCR, and its TCRdb copy is limited to in-frame clones, with some not included. This sample yields about 110,000 clones, of which roughly 80% are seen a single time; 15% to 20% belongs to the top ten. The data originate from a study of blood T cell repertoires in COVID-19. Germline lookup yields CDR1 LNHDA and CDR2 SQIVND (reference sequence). Trimming left V 4 bases short and J 2 bases short, with 10 bases between. The CDR3 consists of 14 residues. The source material was peripheral blood. This chain connects TRBV19 to TRBJ2-3; the D gene is possibly TRBD2 (5 bases). The source is a woman aged 55-70 years with acute or convalescent COVID-19. CDR3 in amino acids: CASSTQRNTDTQYF. As DNA, the CDR3 is TGTGCCAGTAGTACCCAGCGGAACACAGATACGCAGTATTTT.